This TCR beta chain was recovered during a study of a mutant IDH1 vaccine in newly diagnosed glioma. In the study overall: Averaging around 40 years of age, treated patients were approximately 62% male and approximately 40% female. Patients had received radiotherapy, temozolomide, or both previously, most receiving both.

There are 15 residues in the CDR3. Deletions cut 5 bases from V and 0 bases from J, with 13 bases between. The germline CDR1 and CDR2 sequences are MNHEY and SMNVEV (reference sequence). The time point here: week 35, safety follow-up. Vaccination used 300 ug of mutant IDH1 20-mer peptide per dose, with topical imiquimod. For this clone: What it binds is unknown.

The repertoire was sequenced with immunoSEQ multiplex PCR; TCRdb's copy has only in-frame clones and lacks some. The table lists approximately 47,000 clones, 88% of them singletons. This TCR was sampled from a woman between 40 and 55 years old with glioma. The J gene is TRBJ1-2, the V gene TRBV27, with D hard to call. Sample: PBMCs, taken from a glioma patient whose treatment included an IDH1 peptide vaccine. The CDR3 loop is CASSHYSSANYGYTF. DNA of the CDR3: TGTGCCAGCAGTCACTACTCCAGCGCTAACTATGGCTACACCTTC.